Each of the 32 T cell receptor beta chains below was sequenced from the same sample in a study of OX40 agonist ivuxolimab in advanced cancers. Here immunoSEQ multiplex PCR was the method, and the copy in TCRdb shows in-frame clones only, minus some. Of about 75,000 clones listed, around 84% are singletons. This sample comprised CD4+ or CD8+ T cells sorted from blood, obtained in a trial of the OX40 agonist ivuxolimab. These receptors all come from an adult with an advanced solid tumor such as melanoma, head and neck, liver or kidney cancer.

In this sample, this clone turned up a few times. V usage is TRBV10-1 and J usage is TRBJ1-1; D possibly corresponds to TRBD1 (6 bases). Trimming removed 7 bases from V and 1 base from J, with 10 bases in between. Germline-derived CDR1 and CDR2 are WNHNN and SYGVQD (reference sequence). This CDR3 region has 13 residues. CDR3 DNA: TGCGCCAGCAAAGGACAGTCGAACACTGAAGCTTTCTTT. Residues: CASKGQSNTEAFF.

The chain is built from TRBV27 and TRBJ1-2, with D possibly TRBD1 on 6 matching bases. The germline V gene has CDR1 MNHEY and CDR2 SMNVEV (reference sequence). This CDR3 spans 16 amino acids. Trimming stripped 6 bases from V and 4 bases from J, with 21 bases between. The CDR3 sequence is CASRESGGGHTYGYTF. CDR3 nucleotides: TGTGCCAGCAGGGAGAGTGGAGGGGGGCACACCTATGGCTACACCTTC.

The chain carries TRBV5-1 and TRBJ1-1; D unclear. Germline loops: CDR1 SGHRS, CDR2 YFSETQ. V lost 3 bases and J 0 bases, leaving 9 bases between the germline ends. CDR3 length: 14 amino acids. CDR3 bases: TGCGCCAGCAGCTGGAGAGGCCTGAACACTGAAGCTTTCTTT. It translates to CASSWRGLNTEAFF.

This sequence joins TRBV15 and TRBJ2-7, with no clear D. V lost 0 bases and J lost 7, with 7 bases in between. Per the germline V gene, CDR1 is LNHNV and CDR2 is YYDKDF (reference sequence). This CDR3 is built from 12 residues. CDR3 DNA: TGTGCCACCAGCAGAGATGCCGGTGAGCAGTACTTC. This encodes CATSRDAGEQYF.

The chain has TRBV25-1 and TRBJ2-5, with D unclear. TRBJ2-7 explains the end of the DNA better; the J call may be wrong. CDR1 is MGHDK and CDR2 is SYGVNS in the germline V gene. The CDR3 runs to 13 residues. The DNA for the CDR3 is TGTGCCAGCAGTGAGGGAACACCATACGAGCAGTACTTC. Amino acid sequence: CASSEGTPYEQYF.

For this clone: The same CDR3 also results from other DNA sequences found in this sample. V usage is TRBV28 and J usage is TRBJ1-1; D may be TRBD1 (6 bases). This CDR3 has 14 residues. CDR1 and CDR2 (germline): MDHEN, SYDVKM. Trimming removed 6 bases from V and 0 bases from J, with 11 bases in between. The CDR3 protein is CASRQGGMNTEAFF. The CDR3 DNA sequence: TGTGCCAGCAGACAGGGTGGGATGAACACTGAAGCTTTCTTT.

With regard to this clone: At one boundary the junction diverges from the germline segment, which might be a read error. The J gene is TRBJ2-7, the V gene TRBV28; D gene unclear. The CDR3 consists of 13 residues. Germline V gene lookup returns CDR1 MDHEN and CDR2 SYDVKM. Here the CDR3 reads CASSLKGGYEQYF. CDR3 DNA: TGTGCCAGCAGTTTAAAGGGCGGCTACGAGCAGTATTTC.

The rearrangement uses TRBV2 and TRBJ2-5; D unresolved. From germline, CDR1 is SNHLY and CDR2 FYNNEI. Trimming left V 0 bases short and J 0 bases short, with 8 bases between. This CDR3 comprises 15 residues. The CDR3 DNA is TGTGCCAGCAGTGAAGCCCAATACAACCAAGAGACCCAGTACTTC. It translates to CASSEAQYNQETQYF.

In this sample, this clone turned up once. The chain couples TRBV20-1 to TRBJ2-5; D ambiguous. The DNA end is more similar to TRBJ2-7, so the J call may be wrong. The CDR3 consists of 11 residues. Per germline, CDR1 DFQATT and CDR2 SNEGSKA (reference sequence). The CDR3 nucleotides are TGCAGTGCTAGAGGGGCCTACGAGCAGTACTTC. Its protein is CSARGAYEQYF.

The V and J genes are TRBV11-2 and TRBJ2-7; D may be TRBD1 (6 bases). CDR3 length equals 14 residues. Deletions cut 3 bases from V and 5 bases from J, with 14 bases between. Germline V lookup: CDR1 SGHAT, CDR2 FQNNGV. The DNA for the CDR3 is TGTGCCAGCAGCTTTTCATACAGGGATCACGAGCAGTACTTC. It translates to CASSFSYRDHEQYF. The variable domain in full, with the rest retrieved from reference TRBV11-2 and TRBJ2-7, is EAGVAQSPRYKIIEKRQSVAFWCNPISGHATLYWYQQILGQGPKLLIQFQNNGVVDDSQLPKDRFSAERLKGVDSTLKIQPAKLEDSAVYLCASSFSYRDHEQYFGPGTRLTVT.

V gene TRBV4-1 combines with J gene TRBJ2-1; TRBD2 aligns across 9 bases. Looked up from germline, CDR1 is MGHRA and CDR2 is YSYEKL. The length of the CDR3 is 16 residues. V lost 6 bases to trimming and J lost 4 bases; unmatched junction nucleotides: 10. The CDR3 DNA follows: TGCGCCAGCAGGTCTGGGGCTAGCGGGGCGTACAATGAGCAGTTCTTC. Protein: CASRSGASGAYNEQFF.

This chain uses TRBV6-5 with TRBJ1-2; TRBD1 matches 7 bases. The V segment lost 5 bases and the J segment 4 bases; nucleotides outside the gene matches: 7. Germline CDR1 is MNHEY and CDR2 is SVGAGI. The CDR3 has 14 amino acids. The CDR3 region is CASSVQGRSYGYTF. CDR3 bases: TGTGCCAGCAGTGTACAGGGGCGGTCCTATGGCTACACCTTC.

V gene TRBV5-1 combines with J gene TRBJ1-2; 8 positions match TRBD1. With 1 base clipped from V and 2 bases from J, the junction kept 4 bases outside the gene matches. This CDR3 has 15 residues. CDR1 is SGHRS and CDR2 is YFSETQ in the germline V gene. This CDR3 reads CASSLTGQGNYGYTF. For the CDR3, the DNA is TGCGCCAGCAGCTTGACAGGACAGGGAAACTATGGCTACACCTTC.

CDR3 amino acids: CASRPRTNYNEQFF. CDR3 in DNA: TGTGCCAGCAGACCCCGGACGAACTACAATGAGCAGTTCTTC. V is TRBV25-1 and J is TRBJ2-1; D call uncertain. Germline values: CDR1 MGHDK, CDR2 SYGVNS. The CDR3 runs to 14 residues. V shed 6 bases and J shed 3 bases, with 12 bases lying between them. Based on the CDR3 plus reference TRBV25-1 and TRBJ2-1, the full variable domain is EADIYQTPRYLVIGTGKKITLECSQTMGHDKMYWYQQDPGMELHLIHYSYGVNSTEKGDLSSESTVSRIRTEHFPLTLESARPSHTSQYLCASRPRTNYNEQFFGPGTRLTVL.

The CDR3 region has the DNA TGTGCCAGCAGGAACAGGGGGCTCACCCGGACCTTCTTT. Amino acid sequence: CASRNRGLTRTFF. The chain has TRBV6-1 and TRBJ1-1, with 9 bases that match TRBD1. Germline CDR1 is MNHNS and CDR2 is SASEGT. Trimming removed 6 bases from V and 14 bases from J; junction bases left unmatched: 13. This CDR3 is 13 amino acids long.

In nucleotides, the CDR3 is TGTGCCAGCAGTTCAGGGTCCAAATACGAGCAGTACTTC. Translated, it gives CASSSGSKYEQYF. The V and J genes are TRBV6-5 and TRBJ2-7, with TRBD1 as a possible D gene (5 bases). The CDR3 spans 13 residues. Germline V lookup: CDR1 MNHEY, CDR2 SVGAGI. Trimming took off 4 bases at V and 4 bases at J, with 11 bases between the two ends.

The V call is TRBV7-2, the J call TRBJ1-5; 7 bases match TRBD1. CDR3 length: 15 residues. Per the germline V gene, CDR1 is SGHTA and CDR2 is FQGNSA. With 3 bases clipped from V and 6 bases from J, the junction kept 8 bases outside the gene matches. CDR3 sequence: CASSLAGGGGQPQHF. CDR3 in DNA: TGTGCCAGCAGCTTGGCCGGAGGGGGCGGTCAGCCCCAGCATTTT.

The gene calls are TRBV29-1 and TRBJ2-7, with TRBD2 matching 14 bases. V was pared by 6 bases and J by 4 bases, with 2 bases of the junction left unmatched. The CDR3 has 13 residues. Germline CDR1 is SQVTM and CDR2 is ANQGSEA. CDR3 sequence: CSVGTSGGYEQYF. CDR3 sequence (DNA): TGCAGCGTGGGGACTAGCGGGGGTTACGAGCAGTACTTC.

This clone is medium-sized (0.01 to 0.1%) within its sample. The chain carries TRBV28 and TRBJ2-7, with no clear D. Germline lookup yields CDR1 MDHEN and CDR2 SYDVKM. V was shortened by 5 bases and J by 0 bases, with 14 bases between the two germline ends. This CDR3 has 15 amino acids. In DNA, the CDR3 is TGTGCCAGCAGTCCCCACCTTGTGGGCTCCTACGAGCAGTACTTC. Translating it yields CASSPHLVGSYEQYF.

This chain connects TRBV2 to TRBJ2-5; D not resolved. CDR1 and CDR2 (germline): SNHLY, FYNNEI. Trimming removed 6 bases at V and 1 base at J, with 9 bases between. The CDR3 consists of 13 residues. In DNA, the CDR3 is TGTGCCAGCAGCGCGTTAGCCCAAGAGACCCAGTACTTC. It yields the protein CASSALAQETQYF.

This clone was recorded a few times. The V and J genes are TRBV5-4 and TRBJ2-1, with 8 bases fitting TRBD2. The CDR3 loop spans 16 amino acids. CDR1 and CDR2 from the germline V gene are SGHNT and YYREEE (reference sequence). Trimming cost V 0 bases and J 1 base; bases outside gene matches: 3. DNA of the CDR3: TGTGCCAGCAGCTTGGGAGCGGGAGCGTCCTACAATGAGCAGTTCTTC. Translating gives CASSLGAGASYNEQFF.

V gene TRBV6-1 combines with J gene TRBJ2-7, with D perhaps matching TRBD2 (5 bases). The germline gives CDR1 MNHNS, CDR2 SASEGT. This CDR3 comprises 13 residues. The V end lost 7 bases, the J end lost 7 bases, and 17 bases lay between the germline ends. The CDR3 protein is CASTPGSAREQYF. CDR3 in DNA: TGTGCCAGCACACCGGGGTCGGCTCGGGAGCAGTACTTC.

Only a few counts were recorded for this clone. V gene TRBV2 combines with J gene TRBJ2-5; 10 nucleotides line up with TRBD1. The CDR3 totals 17 residues. Per the germline V gene, CDR1 is SNHLY and CDR2 is FYNNEI. Unmatched junction bases numbered 9, after V lost 4 bases and J lost 1 base. The CDR3: CASSGPRTGGSQETQYF. The CDR3 nucleotides read TGTGCCAGCAGTGGACCCCGGACAGGGGGTAGCCAAGAGACCCAGTACTTC.

The rearrangement links TRBV4-2 to TRBJ2-7; 8 bases map to TRBD2. The germline V gene has CDR1 LGHNA and CDR2 YNFKEQ. The CDR3 is made up of 15 amino acids. Losses at the gene ends were 5 bases for V and 6 bases for J; bases not matched to a gene: 12. The CDR3 DNA sequence: TGTGCCAGCAGCAATTCTGTGAAAAGCGGGAGCGAGCAGTACTTC. This sequence encodes CASSNSVKSGSEQYF.

The gene calls are TRBV19 and TRBJ2-3; D possibly corresponds to TRBD2 (5 bases). CDR1 is LNHDA, CDR2 SQIVND, per germline (reference sequence). The CDR3 contains 15 residues. The germline V and J ends were trimmed by 4 bases and 0 bases, with 11 bases remaining between them. CDR3 loop: CASSTPGLSTDTQYF. The CDR3, as DNA: TGTGCCAGTAGTACCCCCGGACTGAGCACAGATACGCAGTATTTT.

V is TRBV5-5 and J is TRBJ2-1; D call uncertain. Trimming stripped 4 bases from V and 5 bases from J, with 13 bases between. Germline V gene lookup returns CDR1 SGHKS and CDR2 YYEKEE (reference sequence). The CDR3 runs 14 residues. This CDR3 is CASSTSGPDNEQFF. The DNA of the CDR3 is TGTGCCAGCAGCACCTCAGGACCCGACAATGAGCAGTTCTTC.

V is TRBV19 and J is TRBJ2-5; 10 bases agree with TRBD1. CDR3 size: 15 residues. V was pared by 5 bases and J by 1 base, with 4 bases of the junction left unmatched. Germline V gene sequence: CDR1 LNHDA, CDR2 SQIVND (reference sequence). The CDR3 reads CASSLWTGGQETQYF. CDR3 nucleotide sequence: TGTGCCAGTAGTCTATGGACAGGGGGCCAAGAGACCCAGTACTTC.

The gene calls are TRBV19 and TRBJ2-3, with D perhaps TRBD2 (6 bases). The ends were cut back, 6 bases at V and 0 bases at J, with 13 bases in the middle. The CDR3 length is 15 residues. Germline V gene lookup returns CDR1 LNHDA and CDR2 SQIVND (reference sequence). CDR3 sequence: CASRGRGTSTDTQYF. CDR3 nucleotide sequence: TGTGCCAGTAGAGGGCGGGGAACTAGCACAGATACGCAGTATTTT.

J is TRBJ2-7 and V is TRBV6-1; D uncertain. Trimming removed 1 base from V and 7 bases from J, with 11 bases in between. CDR3 length: 13 amino acids. Germline CDR1 MNHNS, CDR2 SASEGT. The CDR3 reads CASSEVRSMEQYF. The DNA for the CDR3 is TGTGCCAGCAGTGAAGTGCGCTCCATGGAGCAGTACTTC.

The genes are TRBV6-5 and TRBJ1-2; TRBD1 matches 8 bases. The V and J ends lost 5 bases and 5 bases, in that order; junction bases with no gene match: 10. Germline loops: CDR1 MNHEY, CDR2 SVGAGI. This CDR3 contains 15 residues. The CDR3 DNA reads as TGTGCCAGCAGTCGACCGGGACAGGTGATTTATGGCTACACCTTC. It encodes CASSRPGQVIYGYTF.

The chain links TRBV7-2 to TRBJ1-6, with D unclear. The CDR3 has 15 amino acids. Germline CDR1 is SGHTA and CDR2 is FQGNSA. V was clipped by 1 base and J by 7 bases, with 11 bases between them. The CDR3 here is CASSLDGPPNSPLHF. The CDR3 DNA follows: TGTGCCAGCAGCTTAGACGGGCCCCCGAATTCACCCCTCCACTTT.

The chain employs TRBV7-9 and TRBJ1-2; 7 nucleotides align to TRBD1. V trimming: 2 bases; J trimming: 8 bases; junction bases outside the gene matches: 8. The CDR3 loop spans 14 amino acids. Germline V lookup: CDR1 SEHNR, CDR2 FQNEAQ (reference sequence). The CDR3 reads CASSLSEGASGYTF. In DNA form, the CDR3 reads TGTGCCAGCAGCTTATCAGAGGGGGCGTCCGGCTACACCTTC.